The following is a TCR beta chain sequence with its context. Its antigen remains unknown. Germline lookup yields CDR1 SGHRS and CDR2 YFSETQ. Losses at the gene ends were 0 bases for V and 5 bases for J; bases not matched to a gene: 10. This CDR3 is built from 17 residues. The data were obtained in a study of T cells in tuberculosis. At the level of the study: Sequenced TCRs come from CD1B-GMM tetramer-binding T cells. In South Africa, adults with active tuberculosis were compared with IGRA-negative and latently infected IGRA-positive adolescents. General study findings and limits: Shorter CDR3-alpha in active tuberculosis partly drove smaller distances. Selection depended on which cryopreserved specimens were available.

Sequenced by immunoSEQ multiplex PCR; TCRdb stores in-frame clones only, minus some. The sample lists about 20,000 clones, roughly nine tenths occurring once. J is TRBJ1-1 and V is TRBV5-1; 10 bases match TRBD1. The sequencing sample was made of PBMCs. The origin of this receptor is a donor aged 10-29 years with latent tuberculosis or without tuberculosis infection. The DNA for the CDR3 is TGCGCCAGCAGCTTGGAAGGACAGGGGGTGAGGGGGACTGAAGCTTTCTTT. This sequence encodes CASSLEGQGVRGTEAFF.